There are a few counts of the clone carrying this T cell receptor beta chain. These data originate in a study of blood T cells in healthy people across ages. PCR was performed a second time for roughly 7 to 12 cycles using a sample-barcoded 5' primer and a J-beta primer mix. Every sample returned 2.5 million or more CDR3-containing paired-end reads. TCRdb analysed the 5' RACE reads with MiXCR anew, one entry per CDR3 protein. Among about 640,000 distinct CDR3 sequences listed, 45% to 65% were seen once. The CDR3 totals 11 residues. The J segment lost 8 bases and the V segment lost 7 bases, leaving 7 bases of the junction unmatched. CDR1 SQVTM and CDR2 ANQGSEA come from the germline V gene.

The V and J genes are TRBV29-1 and TRBJ1-2; TRBD1 aligns across 7 bases. Sequencing input: blood. The origin of this receptor is a man aged 55 to 70 in good health. The CDR3: CSAGTVRGYTF. In DNA, the CDR3 is TGCAGCGCTGGGACAGTTAGAGGCTACACCTTC.